Sequencing of this T cell receptor (beta chain) was carried out in a study of blood T cell repertoires in COVID-19. CDR3 size: 17 residues. Germline loops: CDR1 SEHNR, CDR2 FQNEAQ (reference sequence). Losses at the gene ends were 3 bases for V and 5 bases for J; bases not matched to a gene: 10. Only in-frame clones appear in the TCRdb table, and some are missing; sequencing was by immunoSEQ multiplex PCR. Of some 330,000 clones listed, 75% to 90% are singletons. The receptor's source is a man aged 25 to 45 who had recovered from COVID-19. V gene TRBV7-9 combines with J gene TRBJ1-6, with 7 bases that match TRBD1. The material sequenced was PBMCs or T cells enriched from blood (not recorded which). This chain's CDR3 is CASSLGDRAWDNSPLHF. In DNA form, the CDR3 reads TGTGCCAGCAGCTTGGGCGACAGGGCTTGGGATAATTCACCCCTCCACTTT.